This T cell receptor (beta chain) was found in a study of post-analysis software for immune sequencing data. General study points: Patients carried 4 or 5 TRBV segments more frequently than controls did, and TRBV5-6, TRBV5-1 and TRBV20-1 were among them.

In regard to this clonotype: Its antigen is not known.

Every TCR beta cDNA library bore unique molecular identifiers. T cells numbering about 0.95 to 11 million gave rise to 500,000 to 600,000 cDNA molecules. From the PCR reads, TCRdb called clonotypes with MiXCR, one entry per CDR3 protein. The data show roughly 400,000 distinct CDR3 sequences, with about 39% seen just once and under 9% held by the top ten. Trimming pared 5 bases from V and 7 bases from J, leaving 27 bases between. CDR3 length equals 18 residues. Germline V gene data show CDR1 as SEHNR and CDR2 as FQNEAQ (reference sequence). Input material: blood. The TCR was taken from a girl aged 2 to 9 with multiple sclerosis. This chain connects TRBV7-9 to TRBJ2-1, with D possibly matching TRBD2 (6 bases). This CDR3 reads CASSQAWSSGLQENEQFF. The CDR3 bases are TGTGCCAGCAGCCAGGCCTGGAGTAGCGGACTACAGGAGAATGAGCAGTTCTTC.